Following are 31 T cell receptor beta chains from one sample sequenced in a study of CD8 T cells in Susac syndrome. Random hexamers were used to reverse transcribe an amount of roughly 0.5 to 1 ug RNA. TCRdb itself ran the immunoSEQ multiplex PCR reads through MiXCR, one entry per CDR3 protein. The data show under 350,000 distinct CDR3 sequences, with just over 90% seen just once and over 0.05% held by the top ten. The sample taken for sequencing was CD4+ T cells from PBMCs. The receptors here all came from a human donor with multiple sclerosis.

This clonotype has only one observation. The chain carries TRBV7-8 and TRBJ2-2; TRBD1 matches 7 bases. The CDR3 spans 16 residues. The germline CDR1 and CDR2 sequences are SGHVS and FQNEAQ. V gave up 4 bases and J gave up 0 bases; unmatched junction bases: 5. This chain's CDR3 is CASSSTGAANTGELFF. The CDR3 bases are TGTGCCAGCAGCTCAACAGGGGCTGCGAACACCGGGGAGCTGTTTTTT.

The J gene is TRBJ2-7, the V gene TRBV7-6; a possible D gene is TRBD1 (6 bases). This CDR3 is 15 amino acids long. CDR1 and CDR2 (germline): SGHVS, FNYEAQ. Deletions cut 4 bases from V and 0 bases from J, with 13 bases between. The CDR3 nucleotides are TGTGCCAGCAGCTCCTCAGGGGTTTCCTCCTACGAGCAGTACTTC. It specifies CASSSSGVSSYEQYF. Variable domain in full (rest from reference TRBV7-6 and TRBJ2-7): GAGVSQSPRYKVTKRGQDVALRCDPISGHVSLYWYRQALGQGPEFLTYFNYEAQQDKSGLPNDRFSAERPEGSISTLTIQRTEQRDSAMYRCASSSSGVSSYEQYFGPGTRLTVT.

The chain couples TRBV19 to TRBJ2-1; 8 nucleotides line up with TRBD2. Germline trimming cut 4 bases from V and 4 bases from J; bases unmatched to any gene: 6. The CDR3 has 15 amino acids. Germline V lookup: CDR1 LNHDA, CDR2 SQIVND (reference sequence). CDR3 residues: CASSRGRGGYNEQFF. DNA of the CDR3: TGTGCCAGTAGTAGGGGACGGGGGGGGTACAATGAGCAGTTCTTC.

The chain is built from TRBV2 and TRBJ1-5; the D gene is possibly TRBD1 (5 bases). Trimming cost V 2 bases and J 4 bases, with 15 bases left between them. Per germline, CDR1 SNHLY and CDR2 FYNNEI. The CDR3 loop spans 16 amino acids. The CDR3 sequence: CASSEIVRVKNQPQHF. The CDR3 DNA sequence: TGTGCCAGCAGTGAAATCGTCAGGGTTAAGAATCAGCCCCAGCATTTT.

The chain links TRBV5-4 to TRBJ1-6, with D maybe TRBD1 (5 bases). Germline V gene data show CDR1 as SGHNT and CDR2 as YYREEE (reference sequence). The CDR3 length is 15 residues. Trimming left V 1 base short and J 8 bases short, with 13 bases between. The CDR3 coding sequence is TGTGCCAGCAGCTTGAGCCAGGGAGTGGATTCACCCCTCCACTTT. Protein: CASSLSQGVDSPLHF.

V usage is TRBV5-6 and J usage is TRBJ2-6, with D perhaps matching TRBD1 (5 bases). This CDR3 spans 16 amino acids. Trimming took off 2 bases at V and 2 bases at J, with 11 bases between the two ends. CDR1 and CDR2 (germline): SGHDT, YYEEEE. This chain's CDR3 is CASSFLTGAGANVLTF. For the CDR3, the DNA is TGTGCCAGCAGCTTTCTTACAGGCGCTGGGGCCAACGTCCTGACTTTC.

This chain links TRBV5-1 with TRBJ2-1, with TRBD2 matching 9 bases. CDR1 and CDR2 from the germline V gene are SGHRS and YFSETQ. The ends lost 2 bases at V and 4 bases at J; junction bases unmatched: 4. This CDR3 comprises 15 residues. The CDR3 region is CASSFASGAYNEQFF. The DNA for the CDR3 is TGCGCCAGCAGCTTTGCTAGCGGGGCATACAATGAGCAGTTCTTC.

The CDR3 nucleotides read TGTGCCAGCAGCTTGGCCGGGAGTGGCACTGAAGCTTTCTTT. Encoded protein: CASSLAGSGTEAFF. The V call is TRBV5-5, the J call TRBJ1-1; D unclear. This CDR3 is 14 amino acids long. V was cut by 0 bases and J by 4 bases, with 10 bases left in between. Per the germline V gene, CDR1 is SGHKS and CDR2 is YYEKEE (reference sequence).

V is TRBV19 and J is TRBJ2-2; D is ambiguous. Germline-derived CDR1 and CDR2 are LNHDA and SQIVND (reference sequence). Trimming removed 6 bases from V and 3 bases from J, with 11 bases in between. This CDR3 has 14 residues. CDR3 in amino acids: CASSLQGHTGELFF. Here the CDR3 DNA reads TGTGCCAGTAGCCTCCAAGGACACACCGGGGAGCTGTTTTTT. Complete variable domain (other parts from reference TRBV19 and TRBJ2-2): DGGITQSPKYLFRKEGQNVTLSCEQNLNHDAMYWYRQDPGQGLRLIYYSQIVNDFQKGDIAEGYSVSREKKESFPLTVTSAQKNPTAFYLCASSLQGHTGELFFGEGSRLTVL.

This rearrangement joins TRBV5-8 to TRBJ2-1; weak D call: TRBD2 (7 bases). Germline assignment: CDR1 SGHTS and CDR2 YDEGEE. The CDR3 is made up of 18 amino acids. Trimming left V 0 bases short and J 2 bases short, with 18 bases between. Here the CDR3 DNA reads TGTGCCAGCAGCTTGGAAGGGGGAGGGCGTTGGGCCTACAATGAGCAGTTCTTC. This codes for CASSLEGGGRWAYNEQFF.

The J gene is TRBJ2-5, the V gene TRBV12-3 or TRBV12-4, with TRBD2 identical over 9 bases. V lost 3 bases, J lost 9 bases, and 17 bases stayed unmatched. CDR3 length: 17 residues. DNA for the CDR3: TGTGCCAGCAGTTTTTACCCCAGCGGGGGGCCCCGTGGGGCCCAGTACTTC. Protein: CASSFYPSGGPRGAQYF.

A few counts support this clonotype. The chain couples TRBV9 to TRBJ1-2; no definite D call. V lost 3 bases and J lost 4, with 10 bases in between. The V gene's germline CDR1 is SGDLS and CDR2 YYNGEE. The CDR3 sequence is 13 residues long. The DNA of the CDR3 is TGTGCCAGCAGCGCCGACACATCCTATGGCTACACCTTC. Amino acids: CASSADTSYGYTF.

The gene calls are TRBV6-5 and TRBJ1-5; D is unclear. Between the trimmed V and J ends, which lost 2 bases and 4 bases, there was a span of 6 bases. The CDR3 sequence is 13 residues long. From germline, CDR1 is MNHEY and CDR2 SVGAGI. The CDR3 loop is CASSYRSNQPQHF. The DNA for the CDR3 is TGTGCCAGCAGTTACCGGTCAAATCAGCCCCAGCATTTT.

The chain recombines TRBV24-1 with TRBJ2-7; D ambiguous. The V gene's germline CDR1 is KGHDR and CDR2 SFDVKD. The CDR3 is 16 residues long. The V and J ends lost 3 bases and 1 base respectively, with 15 bases between them. In nucleotides, the CDR3 is TGTGCCACCAGTGATGTAGCCAGGAAAGATTCCTACGAGCAGTACTTC. The encoded protein is CATSDVARKDSYEQYF.

The CDR3 spells CASSVREASGTGELFF. DNA for the CDR3: TGTGCCAGCAGCGTAAGGGAGGCTAGCGGGACCGGGGAGCTGTTTTTT. The chain joins TRBV9 to TRBJ2-2; 8 nucleotides align to TRBD2. V gave up 1 base and J gave up 5 bases; unmatched junction bases: 7. The length of the CDR3 is 16 residues. Germline CDR1 is SGDLS and CDR2 is YYNGEE.

The chain combines TRBV9 with TRBJ2-3; weak D call: TRBD2 (6 bases). V was cut by 3 bases and J by 1 base, with 12 bases left in between. The CDR3 runs to 15 residues. Germline CDR1 reads SGDLS; CDR2 reads YYNGEE. CDR3 protein: CASSGGTDRTDTQYF. CDR3 DNA sequence: TGTGCCAGCAGCGGGGGGACTGACCGCACAGATACGCAGTATTTT.

The chain has TRBV15 and TRBJ1-1, with TRBD1 matching over 7 bases. The J segment lost 7 bases and the V segment lost 4 bases, leaving 6 bases of the junction unmatched. Germline V gene lookup returns CDR1 LNHNV and CDR2 YYDKDF (reference sequence). The CDR3 is made up of 13 amino acids. The CDR3, as DNA: TGTGCCACCAGCAAAGGGACAGAGGGTGAAGCTTTCTTT. This sequence encodes CATSKGTEGEAFF.

This clonotype has just one count. The J gene is TRBJ1-4, the V gene TRBV11-2; the D is unclear. V shed 0 bases and J shed 3 bases, with 8 bases lying between them. The CDR3 covers 15 residues. From germline, CDR1 is SGHAT and CDR2 FQNNGV. In nucleotides, the CDR3 is TGTGCCAGCAGCTTAGATGGTGTTTCTAATGAAAAACTGTTTTTT. Its protein product is CASSLDGVSNEKLFF.

The genes are TRBV12-3 or TRBV12-4 and TRBJ1-6; maybe TRBD1 (5 bases). The CDR3 spans 14 residues. V shed 1 base and J shed 6 bases, with 7 bases lying between them. CDR3 residues: CASSLETVNSPLHF. CDR3 bases: TGTGCCAGCAGTTTAGAGACAGTTAATTCACCCCTCCACTTT.

The chain recombines TRBV7-8 with TRBJ1-1; D is unresolved. The CDR3 covers 15 residues. V gave up 3 bases and J gave up 4 bases, with 15 bases separating them. Germline CDR1 is SGHVS and CDR2 is FQNEAQ. The CDR3 nucleotides are TGTGCCAGCAGCTTCCGGTTAGCCCCGAGCACTGAAGCTTTCTTT. Protein: CASSFRLAPSTEAFF.

The J gene is TRBJ2-1, the V gene TRBV6-2 or TRBV6-3; a possible D gene is TRBD1 (5 bases). V shed 8 bases and J shed 7 bases, with 15 bases lying between them. CDR1 and CDR2 (germline): MNHEY, SVGEGT. The CDR3 totals 13 residues. The CDR3 nucleotides are TGTGCCAGCCGACCTGGGGCGCTAAATGAGCAGTTCTTC. Encoded protein: CASRPGALNEQFF.

The J gene is TRBJ1-1, the V gene TRBV6-2 or TRBV6-3, with a possible D match to TRBD1 (6 bases). There are 14 residues in the CDR3. Germline CDR1 MNHEY, CDR2 SVGEGT. V was shortened by 2 bases and J by 10 bases, with 17 bases between the two germline ends. The CDR3 nucleotides read TGTGCCAGCAGTTACGAGGGGGGCGCGGCTAGAGCTTTCTTT. Translated, it gives CASSYEGGAARAFF.

Only one count was recorded for this clonotype. The rearrangement joins TRBV7-2 to TRBJ1-3; D is unclear. The germline gives CDR1 SGHTA, CDR2 FQGNSA. Trimming took off 1 base at V and 7 bases at J, with 14 bases between the two ends. CDR3 length: 15 residues. The CDR3 protein is CASSLDPSGSNTIYF. CDR3 nucleotide sequence: TGTGCCAGCAGCTTAGATCCGTCCGGGTCTAACACCATATATTTT. Based on the CDR3 plus reference TRBV7-2 and TRBJ1-3, the full variable domain is GAGVSQSPSNKVTEKGKDVELRCDPISGHTALYWYRQSLGQGLEFLIYFQGNSAPDKSGLPSDRFSAERTGGSVSTLTIQRTQQEDSAVYLCASSLDPSGSNTIYFGEGSWLTVV.

The chain couples TRBV9 to TRBJ2-3, with a weak D call TRBD2 (6 bases). The CDR3 contains 15 residues. Germline assignment: CDR1 SGDLS and CDR2 YYNGEE. Trimming removed 1 base from V and 1 base from J, with 10 bases in between. CDR3 sequence: CASSVRGGGTDTQYF. In nucleotides, the CDR3 is TGTGCCAGCAGCGTACGGGGCGGGGGCACAGATACGCAGTATTTT. Together with reference TRBV9 and TRBJ2-3, the CDR3 gives the full variable domain: DSGVTQTPKHLITATGQRVTLRCSPRSGDLSVYWYQQSLDQGLQFLIQYYNGEERAKGNILERFSAQQFPDLHSELNLSSLELGDSALYFCASSVRGGGTDTQYFGPGTRLTVL.

This clonotype appeared once. J is TRBJ1-4 and V is TRBV3-1; TRBD1 aligns across 8 bases. The CDR3 is made up of 15 amino acids. CDR1 is LGHDT and CDR2 is YNNKEL in the germline V gene (reference sequence). J gave up 3 bases and V 2 bases, and 2 bases lay outside the gene matches. In DNA, the CDR3 is TGTGCCAGCAGCCAAACGACAGGGGCTAATGAAAAACTGTTTTTT. Protein product: CASSQTTGANEKLFF.

This clonotype has just one count. The DNA for the CDR3 is TGTGCCTCGGACCGCTTGAACACTGAAGCTTTCTTT. It encodes CASDRLNTEAFF. The chain uses TRBV2 and TRBJ1-1; D uncertain. This CDR3 is built from 12 residues. Germline V gene sequence: CDR1 SNHLY, CDR2 FYNNEI. V was cut by 11 bases and J by 0 bases, with 10 bases left in between.

J is TRBJ1-1 and V is TRBV18; D perhaps matches TRBD1 (5 bases). This CDR3 region has 13 residues. The V end lost 0 bases, the J end lost 11 bases, and 13 bases lay between the germline ends. CDR1 and CDR2 (germline): KGHSH, LQKENI. In DNA, the CDR3 is TGTGCCAGCTCACCACCCCGGGACTTGAAGGCTTTCTTT. This gives the protein CASSPPRDLKAFF.

The chain is built from TRBV7-8 and TRBJ1-2, with D possibly matching TRBD1 (5 bases). V was pared by 1 base and J by 4 bases, with 19 bases between. The length of the CDR3 is 17 residues. Germline CDR1 and CDR2: SGHVS and FQNEAQ. CDR3 sequence reads: CASSLGSSLGATYGYTF. As DNA, the CDR3 is TGTGCCAGCAGCTTAGGAAGTTCGTTAGGGGCTACCTATGGCTACACCTTC.

The gene calls are TRBV4-3 and TRBJ2-2; 7 bases agree with TRBD1. The CDR3 spans 16 residues. Germline-derived CDR1 and CDR2 are LGHNA and YSLEER. J was trimmed by 5 bases and V by 2 bases; bases with no gene match: 8. CDR3 region: CASSQTDRAATGELFF. The DNA of the CDR3 is TGCGCCAGCAGCCAAACTGACAGGGCCGCGACCGGGGAGCTGTTTTTT.

The rearrangement uses TRBV7-6 and TRBJ2-5; 8 bases are shared with TRBD2. V lost 2 bases and J lost 3; bases outside the gene matches: 5. This CDR3 spans 15 amino acids. Germline V gives CDR1 SGHVS, CDR2 FNYEAQ. Written as DNA, the CDR3 is TGTGCCAGCAGCTTACATTTCGGGGGGGAAGAGACCCAGTACTTC. Encoded protein: CASSLHFGGEETQYF.

V is TRBV29-1 and J is TRBJ1-1, with TRBD1 as a possible D gene (6 bases). CDR3 length: 14 residues. Trimming took off 0 bases at V and 4 bases at J, with 12 bases between the two ends. In germline, CDR1 is SQVTM, CDR2 ANQGSEA. This CDR3 is CSVEEAPGVTEAFF. The CDR3 DNA reads TGCAGCGTTGAAGAAGCCCCAGGGGTCACTGAAGCTTTCTTT.